This T cell receptor (beta chain) was recorded in a study of siplizumab effects on memory and regulatory T cells. Germline CDR1 KGHSH, CDR2 LQKENI. The CDR3 has 14 residues. V gave up 6 bases and J gave up 1 base; unmatched junction bases: 5. Study outcomes and limitations: Siplizumab significantly lowered the alloreactive sequences that could be traced to unstimulated CD4+ memory cells. No naive or memory phenotype could be assigned to roughly 75-97% of proliferating clones.

Generated by immunoSEQ multiplex PCR, the TCRdb table keeps only in-frame clones and is missing some. This sample has about 110,000 clones, with 90% to 95% found just once. On this clone: Its antigen is not known.

The specimen was Tregs sorted from blood. The chain recombines TRBV18 with TRBJ2-7, with 8 bases aligning to TRBD1. This TCR was recovered from a human donor in good health. CDR3 amino acids: CASSWTGKSYEQYF. The CDR3 DNA is TGTGCCAGCTCCTGGACAGGGAAATCCTACGAGCAGTACTTC. Full variable domain (outside the CDR3, taken from reference TRBV18 and TRBJ2-7): NAGVMQNPRHLVRRRGQEARLRCSPMKGHSHVYWYRQLPEEGLKFMVYLQKENIIDESGMPKERFSAEFPKEGPSILRIQQVVRGDSAAYFCASSWTGKSYEQYFGPGTRLTVT.